The 16 T cell receptor beta chains listed next were all sequenced from one sample in a study of blood T cells in healthy people across ages. Then a second PCR, running about 6 to 11 cycles, was carried out with a sample-barcoded 5' primer and a J-beta primer mix. In TCRdb, the 5' RACE reads were re-called with MiXCR into one record per CDR3 protein. The data show some 1.5 million distinct CDR3 sequences, with roughly 30% seen just once and 7.7% held by the top ten. Material for sequencing was blood. The receptors shown here come from a woman younger than 45 in good health.

This clonotype was recorded at least ten times. The rearrangement links TRBV20-1 to TRBJ2-5; TRBD2 matches 13 bases. Germline V gene data show CDR1 as DFQATT and CDR2 as SNEGSKA (reference sequence). J lost 4 bases, V lost 7 bases, and 12 bases had no gene match. This CDR3 contains 16 residues. The CDR3 DNA follows: TGCAGTGTACAGGGACTAGCGGGAATTCTAGGAGAGACCCAGTACTTC. It encodes CSVQGLAGILGETQYF.

This rearrangement joins TRBV6-1 to TRBJ2-7; D remains unclear. Germline CDR1 MNHNS, CDR2 SASEGT. V shed 5 bases and J shed 2 bases, with 19 bases lying between them. The CDR3 has 16 amino acids. In DNA, the CDR3 is TGTGCCAGCAGTCCCTTGAGCGTAGGCAGGACCTACGAGCAGTACTTC. The encoded protein is CASSPLSVGRTYEQYF.

The rearrangement uses TRBV29-1 and TRBJ2-3; the match to TRBD2 covers 7 bases. The germline gives CDR1 SQVTM, CDR2 ANQGSEA. This CDR3 region has 14 residues. V was clipped by 1 base and J by 2 bases; unmatched bases: 3. CDR3 loop: CSVEGGGVTDTQYF. As DNA, the CDR3 is TGCAGCGTTGAAGGCGGGGGAGTCACAGATACGCAGTATTTT.

The table lists this clonotype with a few counts. V usage is TRBV6-6 and J usage is TRBJ1-1; D is ambiguous. Trimming took 2 bases from V and 11 from J, leaving 15 bases between them. Germline loops: CDR1 MNHNY, CDR2 SVGAGI (reference sequence). This CDR3 region has 13 residues. CDR3 protein: CASSYGDGSGAFF. The CDR3 DNA is TGTGCCAGCAGTTACGGGGATGGAAGCGGGGCTTTCTTT.

The chain joins TRBV5-1 to TRBJ1-2; D unresolved. Trimming shortened V by 2 bases and J by 10 bases, and 12 bases separated the two germline ends. The CDR3 consists of 12 residues. Germline CDR1 and CDR2: SGHRS and YFSETQ. The CDR3 nucleotides read TGCGCCAGCAGCTTCGCAGCATCTGACTACACCTTC. Translation: CASSFAASDYTF. The full variable domain, in which reference TRBV5-1 and TRBJ1-2 provide the parts outside the CDR3, is KAGVTQTPRYLIKTRGQQVTLSCSPISGHRSVSWYQQTPGQGLQFLFEYFSETQRNKGNFPGRFSGRQFSNSRSEMNVSTLELGDSALYLCASSFAASDYTFGSGTRLTVV.

Remarks on this clonotype: A much more abundant neighbour one base away suggests this may be a read error. This chain links TRBV7-2 with TRBJ2-7; D call uncertain. Germline V lookup: CDR1 SGHTA, CDR2 FQGNSA. This CDR3 is built from 15 residues. CDR3 sequence (DNA): TGTGCCACCAGCTTCGGGCGGTCTAGCTCCTACGAGCAGTACTTC. It codes for CATSFGRSSSYEQYF.

The rearrangement links TRBV4-2 to TRBJ1-5, with D unclear. Germline V gene lookup returns CDR1 LGHNA and CDR2 YNFKEQ. The CDR3 consists of 15 residues. V dropped 0 bases and J dropped 3 bases, with 9 bases sitting between them. DNA for the CDR3: TGTGCCAGCAGCCAAGACAACGGGAACAATCAGCCCCAGCATTTT. The encoded protein is CASSQDNGNNQPQHF.

This clonotype came up a few times. The V gene is TRBV6-2 or TRBV6-3, the J gene TRBJ1-5; the D gene is possibly TRBD1 (6 bases). This CDR3 region has 14 residues. V was trimmed by 6 bases and J by 7 bases, leaving 16 bases between them. Germline loops: CDR1 MNHEY, CDR2 SVGEGT. The CDR3 region has the DNA TGTGCCAGCAGATCCGCGGGGGGCGGCCAGCCCCAGCATTTT. It yields the protein CASRSAGGGQPQHF.

This clonotype came up a few times. The CDR3 protein is CASSLAGRGTDTQYF. The CDR3 region has the DNA TGCGCCAGCAGCTTGGCGGGCAGGGGGACAGATACGCAGTATTTT. The chain has TRBV5-1 and TRBJ2-3; 7 bases line up with TRBD1. This CDR3 is 15 amino acids long. The V gene end was trimmed by 0 bases and the J gene end by 3 bases; junction bases not matched to a gene: 4. Germline CDR1 reads SGHRS; CDR2 reads YFSETQ.

The CDR3 coding sequence is TGCGCCAGCAGCTCCCTCGGGACAGGGGTTACTGAAGCTTTCTTT. It is translated as CASSSLGTGVTEAFF. J is TRBJ1-1 and V is TRBV5-1; 10 positions match TRBD1. Germline V CDR1 and CDR2: SGHRS, YFSETQ. Losses at the gene ends were 3 bases for V and 5 bases for J; bases not matched to a gene: 7. The CDR3 extends over 15 amino acids.

The genes are TRBV29-1 and TRBJ1-1, with 7 positions matching TRBD1. Per germline, CDR1 SQVTM and CDR2 ANQGSEA. This CDR3 is built from 14 residues. J lost 5 bases, V lost 2 bases, and 8 bases had no gene match. The CDR3 coding sequence is TGCAGCGTTGAAACTAGGGGGCGAGTTACTGAAGCTTTCTTT. This codes for CSVETRGRVTEAFF.

This clonotype appeared a single time. CDR3 sequence: CSASLAGEDNEQFF. Here the CDR3 DNA reads TGCAGTGCTTCACTAGCGGGGGAGGACAATGAGCAGTTCTTC. V gene TRBV20-1 combines with J gene TRBJ2-1, with TRBD2 matching over 11 bases. CDR3 length equals 14 residues. The trim removed 5 bases at V and 5 bases at J, leaving 5 bases unmatched. Germline CDR1 DFQATT, CDR2 SNEGSKA (reference sequence).

This clonotype was found a few times. The rearrangement joins TRBV15 to TRBJ2-5, with 9 nucleotides matching TRBD2. This CDR3 contains 16 residues. After removal of 1 base from V and 4 bases from J, the junction contained 7 bases not matched to a gene. CDR1 is LNHNV, CDR2 YYDKDF, per germline (reference sequence). CDR3 residues: CATSRGGGRAGETQYF. The CDR3 DNA reads as TGTGCCACCAGCAGAGGGGGCGGGAGGGCCGGAGAGACCCAGTACTTC.

This rearrangement joins TRBV27 to TRBJ1-2; D is undetermined. Germline CDR1 is MNHEY and CDR2 is SMNVEV (reference sequence). This CDR3 region has 13 residues. Trimming left V 2 bases short and J 8 bases short, with 12 bases between. The CDR3 region is CASSLAPSKGYTF. The CDR3 DNA follows: TGTGCCAGCAGTTTAGCCCCGTCCAAGGGCTACACCTTC.

The gene calls are TRBV7-9 and TRBJ2-2; unclear D gene. Germline V lookup: CDR1 SEHNR, CDR2 FQNEAQ (reference sequence). V shed 6 bases and J shed 2 bases, with 10 bases lying between them. The CDR3 contains 14 residues. Here the CDR3 DNA reads TGTGCCAGCAGTGGCACGGATAACACCGGGGAGCTGTTTTTT. This codes for CASSGTDNTGELFF.

Only a few counts were recorded for this clonotype. This chain joins TRBV6-6 and TRBJ2-3; a possible D gene is TRBD2 (6 bases). CDR1 MNHNY and CDR2 SVGAGI come from the germline V gene (reference sequence). This CDR3 has 14 residues. Trimming took 6 bases from V and 2 from J, leaving 12 bases between them. The DNA of the CDR3 is TGTGCCAGCAGCCCCGGGACTTTCACAGATACGCAGTATTTT. Protein product: CASSPGTFTDTQYF.